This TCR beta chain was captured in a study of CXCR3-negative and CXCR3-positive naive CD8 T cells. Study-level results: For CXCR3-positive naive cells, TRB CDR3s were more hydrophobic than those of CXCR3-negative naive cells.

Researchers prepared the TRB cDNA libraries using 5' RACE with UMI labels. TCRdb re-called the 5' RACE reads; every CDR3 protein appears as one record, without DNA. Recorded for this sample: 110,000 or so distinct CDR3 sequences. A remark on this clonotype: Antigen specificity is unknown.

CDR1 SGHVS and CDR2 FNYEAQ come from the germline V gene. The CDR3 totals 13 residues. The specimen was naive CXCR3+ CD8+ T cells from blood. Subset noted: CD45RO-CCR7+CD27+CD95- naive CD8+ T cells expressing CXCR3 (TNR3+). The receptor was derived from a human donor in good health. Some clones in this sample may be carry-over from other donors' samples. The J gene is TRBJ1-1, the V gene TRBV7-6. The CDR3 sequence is CASSSVERIEAFF.